This T cell receptor beta chain derives from a study of T-cell memory formation after mild COVID-19. TCRdb reprocessed the 5' RACE reads with MiXCR, giving one entry per CDR3 protein. The repertoire holds 300,000 to 400,000 distinct CDR3 sequences, with approximately 21% as singletons. Germline loops: CDR1 SGHDT, CDR2 YYEEEE. The V gene lost 2 bases and the J gene lost 7 bases, with 13 bases spanning the gap. The CDR3 loop spans 14 amino acids. Many counts were recorded for this clonotype. Material for sequencing was PBMCs or a T cell subset sorted from them (not recorded which). The chain links TRBV5-6 to TRBJ2-1, with a tentative D call TRBD1 (5 bases). The TCR originated in an adult woman who had mild COVID-19 (a few samples of this study predate the infection). Cell type and time point are not known. The CDR3 reads CASSFRPGLNEQFF. For the CDR3, the DNA is TGTGCCAGCAGCTTTCGACCAGGGCTGAATGAGCAGTTCTTC.